These 27 T cell receptor beta chains originate from one sample sequenced in a study of cytomegalovirus exposure and HLA in healthy donors. The study ran its PCR with 60 Vbeta and 13 Jbeta primers. Method: immunoSEQ multiplex PCR; TCRdb's copy keeps in-frame clones and lacks some. This table holds roughly 88,000 clones, about two thirds found once. Material for sequencing was PBMCs. These receptors all come from a man aged 45-65 years in good health and CMV-seronegative.

For this clone: The same CDR3 can be traced to other DNA sequences in this sample. V is TRBV6-1 and J is TRBJ2-3; D is uncertain. The germline CDR1 and CDR2 sequences are MNHNS and SASEGT. CDR3 length: 14 residues. Trimming removed 5 bases from V and 1 base from J, with 10 bases in between. The CDR3, as DNA: TGTGCCAGCAGTCTCAGCGAGGGCACAGATACGCAGTATTTT. It yields the protein CASSLSEGTDTQYF.

The chain carries TRBV5-4 and TRBJ2-1; 14 bases map to TRBD2. This CDR3 has 14 amino acids. CDR1 is SGHNT, CDR2 YYREEE, per germline (reference sequence). The V and J ends lost 3 bases and 9 bases, in that order; junction bases with no gene match: 2. The CDR3 DNA follows: TGTGCCAGCAGCTCGGGACTAGCGGGAGTTGAGCAGTTCTTC. Protein product: CASSSGLAGVEQFF. Full variable domain (outside the CDR3, taken from reference TRBV5-4 and TRBJ2-1): ETGVTQSPTHLIKTRGQQVTLRCSSQSGHNTVSWYQQALGQGPQFIFQYYREEENGRGNFPPRFSGLQFPNYSSELNVNALELDDSALYLCASSSGLAGVEQFFGPGTRLTVL.

The rearrangement links TRBV29-1 to TRBJ2-5; 9 positions agree with TRBD2. This CDR3 comprises 13 residues. Germline CDR1 and CDR2: SQVTM and ANQGSEA. Losses at the gene ends were 7 bases for V and 5 bases for J; bases not matched to a gene: 8. The CDR3 coding sequence is TGCAGCGGGTTTCTAGCGGGATCGGAGACCCAGTACTTC. This translates into CSGFLAGSETQYF.

DNA for the CDR3: TGTGCCAGCAGTTACTCCGGGGGGGGATACAATGAGCAGTTCTTC. Protein: CASSYSGGGYNEQFF. The J gene is TRBJ2-1, the V gene TRBV6-5; 8 nucleotides line up with TRBD2. Per germline, CDR1 MNHEY and CDR2 SVGAGI. CDR3 size: 15 residues. Trimming took 0 bases from V and 4 from J; bases not matched to a gene: 2.

This clone was seen a handful of times. The genes are TRBV5-1 and TRBJ1-2; no firm D call. Trimming took 2 bases from V and 9 from J, leaving 11 bases between them. Per the germline V gene, CDR1 is SGHRS and CDR2 is YFSETQ. The CDR3 length is 12 residues. The CDR3 region is CASSFLGRSYTF. In nucleotides, the CDR3 is TGCGCCAGCAGCTTTTTGGGGAGAAGCTACACCTTC.

The rearrangement uses TRBV9 and TRBJ1-3, with D unresolved. The CDR3 contains 14 residues. The germline CDR1 and CDR2 sequences are SGDLS and YYNGEE. V shed 3 bases and J shed 8 bases, with 15 bases lying between them. The CDR3 region has the DNA TGTGCCAGCAGCGCCGCGATAAGTGAGGACACCATATATTTT. This gives the protein CASSAAISEDTIYF. Full variable domain (missing parts from reference TRBV9 and TRBJ1-3): DSGVTQTPKHLITATGQRVTLRCSPRSGDLSVYWYQQSLDQGLQFLIQYYNGEERAKGNILERFSAQQFPDLHSELNLSSLELGDSALYFCASSAAISEDTIYFGEGSWLTVV.

The chain couples TRBV5-1 to TRBJ2-5; D unresolved. CDR3 length equals 12 residues. V was pared by 5 bases and J by 0 bases, with 5 bases between. Germline V lookup: CDR1 SGHRS, CDR2 YFSETQ. The CDR3 sequence is CASRRDQETQYF. The CDR3, as DNA: TGCGCCAGCAGACGGGACCAAGAGACCCAGTACTTC.

The chain joins TRBV28 to TRBJ1-1; the match to TRBD1 covers 9 bases. Unmatched junction bases numbered 6, after V lost 6 bases and J lost 4 bases. CDR1 is MDHEN and CDR2 is SYDVKM in the germline V gene. The CDR3 is made up of 14 amino acids. The CDR3, as DNA: TGTGCCAGCAGAGAAGGACAGGGGTCCACTGAAGCTTTCTTT. Its protein is CASREGQGSTEAFF.

The chain links TRBV29-1 to TRBJ1-5, with 9 bases fitting TRBD1. Germline V gene sequence: CDR1 SQVTM, CDR2 ANQGSEA. J gave up 4 bases and V 7 bases, and 2 bases lay outside the gene matches. The CDR3 loop spans 12 amino acids. Here the CDR3 DNA reads TGCAGCGCCGGGACAGGGAATCAGCCCCAGCATTTT. Translated: CSAGTGNQPQHF.

The rearrangement links TRBV7-9 to TRBJ2-5, with TRBD1 matching over 10 bases. Trimming removed 1 base from V and 5 bases from J; junction bases left unmatched: 4. This CDR3 is 15 amino acids long. Germline CDR1 is SEHNR and CDR2 is FQNEAQ (reference sequence). The CDR3 DNA reads as TGTGCCAGCAGCTTAGTGACAGGGGGCTATGAGACCCAGTACTTC. Its protein product is CASSLVTGGYETQYF.

The chain is built from TRBV5-1 and TRBJ2-3; possible D gene TRBD2, 5 bases. Per the germline V gene, CDR1 is SGHRS and CDR2 is YFSETQ. Trimming took 4 bases from V and 0 from J, leaving 6 bases between them. The CDR3 loop spans 13 amino acids. The CDR3 spells CASSPGSTDTQYF. The CDR3 DNA reads as TGCGCCAGCAGCCCGGGGAGCACAGATACGCAGTATTTT.

This chain uses TRBV30 with TRBJ2-3; 7 bases line up with TRBD2. This CDR3 is 16 amino acids long. V was pared by 3 bases and J by 2 bases, with 11 bases of the junction left unmatched. CDR1 GTSNPN and CDR2 SVGIG come from the germline V gene (reference sequence). CDR3 DNA: TGTGCCTGGAGGCTTAAACTAGCGACCTACACAGATACGCAGTATTTT. This codes for CAWRLKLATYTDTQYF.

The V gene is TRBV4-3, the J gene TRBJ1-1; possibly TRBD1 for D (5 bases). V was clipped by 0 bases and J by 4 bases, with 15 bases between them. The CDR3 is 16 amino acids. Germline CDR1 and CDR2: LGHNA and YSLEER. CDR3 region: CASSQDARGWGTEAFF. The CDR3 coding sequence is TGCGCCAGCAGCCAAGACGCCCGGGGGTGGGGCACTGAAGCTTTCTTT.

This clone came up a few times. This rearrangement joins TRBV13 to TRBJ1-5; D gene ambiguous. The germline V gene has CDR1 PRHDT and CDR2 FYEKMQ (reference sequence). The CDR3 covers 14 residues. V was trimmed by 1 base and J by 1 base, leaving 5 bases between them. The DNA for the CDR3 is TGTGCCAGCAGCTTAGCGGGGAGCAATCAGCCCCAGCATTTT. Protein: CASSLAGSNQPQHF.

This chain uses TRBV5-1 with TRBJ2-5; D gene uncertain. This CDR3 has 15 residues. Trimming pared 4 bases from V and 2 bases from J, leaving 15 bases between. Germline V gene data show CDR1 as SGHRS and CDR2 as YFSETQ. CDR3 bases: TGCGCCAGCAGCCAGTCGGAGCCGTTTCAAGAGACCCAGTACTTC. Residues: CASSQSEPFQETQYF.

V usage is TRBV5-8 and J usage is TRBJ1-5, with D hard to call. V lost 3 bases and J 2 bases, leaving 15 bases between the germline ends. The CDR3 covers 16 residues. CDR1 is SGHTS, CDR2 YDEGEE, per germline. The CDR3 is CASSSWYGGGNQPQHF. The CDR3 region has the DNA TGTGCCAGCAGCTCTTGGTACGGCGGAGGCAATCAGCCCCAGCATTTT.

This clone was detected once. The V gene is TRBV28, the J gene TRBJ1-3; tentatively, D is TRBD1 (5 bases). V shed 4 bases and J shed 0 bases, with 13 bases lying between them. The CDR3 sequence is 16 residues long. Germline CDR1 is MDHEN and CDR2 is SYDVKM. The CDR3 bases are TGTGCCAGCAGTTCCCTCCGGGGGTCCTCTGGAAACACCATATATTTT. This sequence encodes CASSSLRGSSGNTIYF.

This clone was found a few times. V usage is TRBV5-1 and J usage is TRBJ2-5, with 8 bases that match TRBD1. CDR3 length equals 14 residues. The V gene's germline CDR1 is SGHRS and CDR2 YFSETQ. V lost 4 bases and J lost 4; bases outside the gene matches: 6. CDR3 loop: CASSLGTGPETQYF. Written as DNA, the CDR3 is TGCGCCAGCAGCCTCGGGACAGGCCCAGAGACCCAGTACTTC.

This clone was detected once. Here the CDR3 DNA reads TGTGCCAGCAGCCCATACCAGCGGGGGGGCTACAATGAGCAGTTCTTC. It codes for CASSPYQRGGYNEQFF. The chain uses TRBV7-3 and TRBJ2-1, with 10 bases lining up with TRBD2. The V and J ends lost 5 bases and 3 bases, in that order; junction bases with no gene match: 7. This CDR3 spans 16 amino acids. Germline V gene sequence: CDR1 SGHTA, CDR2 FQGTGA.

V is TRBV28 and J is TRBJ2-7; D is perhaps TRBD1 (6 bases). The germline V gene has CDR1 MDHEN and CDR2 SYDVKM. V was trimmed by 3 bases and J by 3 bases, leaving 12 bases between them. The CDR3 is 14 residues long. Here the CDR3 reads CASSFPTRGYEQYF. The CDR3 coding sequence is TGTGCCAGCAGTTTCCCAACCAGGGGCTACGAGCAGTACTTC.

The chain employs TRBV5-1 and TRBJ2-1; a weak D match, TRBD2 (5 bases). The V end lost 0 bases, the J end lost 8 bases, and 9 bases lay between the germline ends. CDR3 size: 13 residues. Germline CDR1 and CDR2: SGHRS and YFSETQ. CDR3 sequence: CASSLASLDEQFF. The CDR3 bases are TGCGCCAGCAGCTTGGCTAGCTTGGATGAGCAGTTCTTC.

The rearrangement links TRBV2 to TRBJ1-1; D gene uncertain. The length of the CDR3 is 14 residues. From germline, CDR1 is SNHLY and CDR2 FYNNEI. The V end lost 6 bases, the J end lost 6 bases, and 17 bases lay between the germline ends. The CDR3 region has the DNA TGTGCCAGCAGGGCCGGGATCAGCGTCGCTGAAGCTTTCTTT. Translating it yields CASRAGISVAEAFF.

With regard to this clone: Other DNA sequences within the sample encode an identical CDR3. This chain uses TRBV10-3 with TRBJ1-3; D may be TRBD1 (6 bases). Germline values: CDR1 ENHRY, CDR2 SYGVKD. The V and J ends lost 2 bases and 2 bases respectively, with 16 bases between them. This CDR3 has 17 amino acids. CDR3 bases: TGTGCCATCAGTGAGGTTCGCTCGGCAGGGGCTGGAAACACCATATATTTT. This gives the protein CAISEVRSAGAGNTIYF.

V and J are TRBV28 and TRBJ1-2, with unresolved D. The germline gives CDR1 MDHEN, CDR2 SYDVKM. CDR3 length: 13 residues. V was trimmed by 4 bases and J by 5 bases, leaving 11 bases between them. The CDR3 DNA is TGTGCCAGCAGTTCTCATCAGCGGTATGGCTACACCTTC. Its protein product is CASSSHQRYGYTF.

V is TRBV6-5 and J is TRBJ2-3; TRBD1 might be the D (5 bases). The CDR3 has 13 residues. The germline V gene encodes CDR1 MNHEY and CDR2 SVGAGI. The germline V and J ends were trimmed by 7 bases and 2 bases, with 10 bases remaining between them. The CDR3 spells CASTREITDTQYF. For the CDR3, the DNA is TGTGCCAGCACCAGGGAAATCACAGATACGCAGTATTTT.

The chain combines TRBV7-8 with TRBJ2-1; TRBD2 aligns across 12 bases. Germline CDR1 SGHVS, CDR2 FQNEAQ. V dropped 3 bases and J dropped 4; count of bases not matched to a gene: 7. The CDR3 has 17 residues. In nucleotides, the CDR3 is TGTGCCAGCAGCTTGAGTCACCTAGCGGGAGGGTACAATGAGCAGTTCTTC. It yields the protein CASSLSHLAGGYNEQFF. Variable domain in full (rest from reference TRBV7-8 and TRBJ2-1): GAGVSQSPRYKVAKRGQDVALRCDPISGHVSLFWYQQALGQGPEFLTYFQNEAQLDKSGLPSDRFFAERPEGSVSTLKIQRTQQEDSAVYLCASSLSHLAGGYNEQFFGPGTRLTVL.

The chain joins TRBV5-1 to TRBJ1-3; TRBD1 matches 8 bases. The V and J ends lost 2 bases and 1 base, in that order; junction bases with no gene match: 2. Germline V gives CDR1 SGHRS, CDR2 YFSETQ. The CDR3 consists of 15 residues. The DNA of the CDR3 is TGCGCCAGCAGCTTTACAGGGGGGTCTGGAAACACCATATATTTT. Its translation is CASSFTGGSGNTIYF.